The clone carrying this T cell receptor beta chain was found a few times. TCRdb re-analysed the 5' RACE reads in MiXCR, keeping a single row per CDR3 protein. There are hundreds of thousands of distinct CDR3 sequences in the sample; over 8% occur only once, and approximately 19% lies in the top ten. Losses at the gene ends were 1 base for V and 5 bases for J; bases not matched to a gene: 2. Germline lookup yields CDR1 MNHEY and CDR2 SVGEGT. CDR3 length: 15 amino acids. This record belongs to a study of T cells after yellow fever vaccination. This chain connects TRBV6-2 or TRBV6-3 to TRBJ2-2; 9 bases map to TRBD1. This receptor was taken from a man younger than 35 who received the YFV17D yellow fever vaccine. Here the sequenced sample was PBMCs, taken on the day of the first yellow fever vaccination. Here the CDR3 reads CASSYYRGPTGELFF. As DNA, the CDR3 is TGTGCCAGCAGTTACTACAGGGGGCCAACCGGGGAGCTGTTTTTT.